Below are 12 T cell receptor beta chains sequenced from a single sample in a study of identical twins. TCRdb fed the 5' RACE reads into MiXCR, producing one record per CDR3 protein. The profile shows about 240,000 distinct CDR3 sequences, around 7.6% of them singletons. The sample was also reused in another study, on yellow fever vaccine responses in identical twins.

What was sequenced was CD8+ T cells sorted from blood. The receptors stem from a young woman in good health.

This clonotype has more than one count but fewer than ten. DNA of the CDR3: TGTGCCAGCAGTGAATGGGAGGGGGTCGCCGACGAGCAGTACTTC. Translation gives CASSEWEGVADEQYF. The rearrangement links TRBV6-1 to TRBJ2-7; the D gene is possibly TRBD2 (7 bases). The CDR3 contains 15 residues. CDR1 MNHNS and CDR2 SASEGT come from the germline V gene. V was trimmed by 2 bases and J by 5 bases, leaving 16 bases between them.

This clonotype has just a few counts. This rearrangement joins TRBV6-1 to TRBJ2-2, with D possibly matching TRBD2 (5 bases). This CDR3 is built from 13 residues. V lost 5 bases, J lost 5 bases, and 9 bases lay in between. The germline V gene encodes CDR1 MNHNS and CDR2 SASEGT. This CDR3 is CASSRGWTGELFF. CDR3 sequence (DNA): TGTGCCAGCAGTCGAGGGTGGACCGGGGAGCTGTTTTTT.

This chain uses TRBV10-2 with TRBJ2-1, with TRBD2 matching over 10 bases. Losses at the gene ends were 1 base for V and 4 bases for J; bases not matched to a gene: 10. This CDR3 region has 18 residues. The germline V gene encodes CDR1 WSHSY and CDR2 SAAADI. CDR3 nucleotide sequence: TGCGCCAGCAGTGAGTGGCGTCTAGCGGGAGCGATGTACAATGAGCAGTTCTTC. As protein: CASSEWRLAGAMYNEQFF.

The chain's CDR3 is CASSRGVAGTEAFF. CDR3 DNA: TGTGCCAGCAGCCGAGGCGTCGCGGGCACTGAAGCTTTCTTT. The chain carries TRBV13 and TRBJ1-1; D is ambiguous. CDR1 PRHDT and CDR2 FYEKMQ come from the germline V gene (reference sequence). The ends were cut back, 5 bases at V and 4 bases at J, with 14 bases in the middle. The CDR3 length is 14 residues.

This chain connects TRBV12-3 or TRBV12-4 to TRBJ1-5, with D uncertain. The CDR3 is 13 residues long. Trimming shortened V by 1 base and J by 9 bases, and 10 bases separated the two germline ends. CDR3 sequence reads: CASSLGQPLPQHF. The CDR3 coding sequence is TGTGCCAGCAGTTTAGGGCAGCCTTTGCCCCAGCATTTT.

This clonotype was seen ten or more times. The chain carries TRBV29-1 and TRBJ2-7; D may be TRBD1 or TRBD2 (5 bases each). CDR3 size: 16 residues. CDR1 is SQVTM and CDR2 is ANQGSEA in the germline V gene. Trimming removed 4 bases at V and 1 base at J, with 20 bases between. In DNA, the CDR3 is TGCAGCGTTGGAGGGGAGTCGGCGGGCTTATCCTACGAGCAGTACTTC. The encoded protein is CSVGGESAGLSYEQYF.

There are a few counts of this clonotype. The gene calls are TRBV9 and TRBJ1-1, with 7 bases aligning to TRBD1. The CDR3 sequence is 12 residues long. V trimming: 4 bases; J trimming: 5 bases; junction bases outside the gene matches: 2. CDR1 and CDR2 from the germline V gene are SGDLS and YYNGEE. The CDR3 DNA reads TGTGCCAGCAGCTCGGACAGGACTGAAGCTTTCTTT. It codes for CASSSDRTEAFF. Combining the CDR3 with reference TRBV9 and TRBJ1-1 gives the whole variable domain DSGVTQTPKHLITATGQRVTLRCSPRSGDLSVYWYQQSLDQGLQFLIQYYNGEERAKGNILERFSAQQFPDLHSELNLSSLELGDSALYFCASSSDRTEAFFGQGTRLTVV.

This clonotype was picked up a small number of times. This chain uses TRBV7-9 with TRBJ2-7; TRBD2 matches at 9 bases. CDR1 is SEHNR and CDR2 is FQNEAQ in the germline V gene (reference sequence). The V segment lost 1 base and the J segment 4 bases; nucleotides outside the gene matches: 5. The CDR3 is 15 amino acids. CDR3 coding DNA: TGTGCCAGCAGCTTAGAGGCGGGGGGGCAGTACGAGCAGTACGTC. Translation gives CASSLEAGGQYEQYV.

The chain links TRBV4-1 to TRBJ2-3; the match to TRBD2 covers 7 bases. This CDR3 is built from 14 residues. Germline V lookup: CDR1 MGHRA, CDR2 YSYEKL. V shed 4 bases and J 4 bases; nucleotides not matched to a gene: 5. The CDR3, as DNA: TGCGCCAGCAGCCCCCGGGACTACTCAGATACGCAGTATTTT. This sequence encodes CASSPRDYSDTQYF.

The chain links TRBV15 to TRBJ2-5, with TRBD1 identical over 7 bases. Germline-derived CDR1 and CDR2 are LNHNV and YYDKDF (reference sequence). The V segment lost 2 bases and the J segment 0 bases; nucleotides outside the gene matches: 3. The CDR3 runs to 15 residues. CDR3 amino acids: CATSRNRGYQETQYF. The CDR3 region has the DNA TGTGCCACCAGCAGAAACAGGGGCTACCAAGAGACCCAGTACTTC.

Only a few counts were recorded for this clonotype. The V call is TRBV5-1, the J call TRBJ2-7; D is unresolved. Trimming stripped 0 bases from V and 5 bases from J, with 12 bases between. Germline V gene lookup returns CDR1 SGHRS and CDR2 YFSETQ. The CDR3 sequence is 14 residues long. DNA of the CDR3: TGCGCCAGCAGCTTGGTTCTGGGGTCGGACGAGCAGTACTTC. Its translation: CASSLVLGSDEQYF.

The chain links TRBV7-9 to TRBJ2-5, with no clear D. The germline CDR1 and CDR2 sequences are SEHNR and FQNEAQ (reference sequence). CDR3 length equals 14 residues. Trimming took 5 bases from V and 5 from J, leaving 15 bases between them. The CDR3 DNA follows: TGTGCCAGCAGCAACTCCTTGGCGACCGAGACCCAGTACTTC. This codes for CASSNSLATETQYF.